The rows below give T cell receptor beta chains drawn from one sample of a study of cytomegalovirus exposure and HLA in healthy donors. Data came from immunoSEQ multiplex PCR; TCRdb stores just in-frame clones and leaves some out. The sample has roughly 98,000 clones, around 75% seen once. The sequenced sample consisted of PBMCs. The receptors here all came from a man aged 18 to 29 in good health and CMV-seropositive. CDR3s include the opening cysteine and the closing phenylalanine or tryptophan. Fields, in order: clone size, D gene, V gene, J gene, CDR3 DNA, CDR3 protein. A D gene is named only where the DNA matches it firmly. Rows give clone size only sometimes, using once, few, many, or a class for an expanded clone.

.	.	TRBV25-1	TRBJ1-6	TGTGCCAGCAGTGAATGGTCCAGGGGCGGGTCACCCCTCCACTTT	CASSEWSRGGSPLHF
.	TRBD1	TRBV6-1	TRBJ1-4	TGTGCCAGCAGTGCCCAACAGGGGCCGGGTGAAAAACTGTTTTTT	CASSAQQGPGEKLFF
.	.	TRBV5-4	TRBJ2-5	TGTGCCAGCAGCGCCCCAGGGGCCAACAAGAAGACCCAGTACTTC	CASSAPGANKKTQYF
.	TRBD1	TRBV10-3	TRBJ2-3	TGTGCCATAGGACAGGGTGAGACAGATACGCAGTATTTT	CAIGQGETDTQYF
.	TRBD1	TRBV18	TRBJ2-2	TGTGCCAGCTCACCAGTGGGACAGGGGTACACCGGGGAGCTGTTTTTT	CASSPVGQGYTGELFF
.	.	TRBV14	TRBJ1-1	TGTGCCAGCAGCCCCAATTCGGGCACTGAAGCTTTCTTT	CASSPNSGTEAFF
.	.	TRBV5-4	TRBJ2-4	TGTGCCAGCAGCTTGGCCCCCAGGGGGGACATTCAGTACTTC	CASSLAPRGDIQYF
.	TRBD1	TRBV30	TRBJ1-1	TGTGCCTGGAGCAAGGACAGGGATGGAGCTTTCTTT	CAWSKDRDGAFF
.	TRBD2	TRBV4-1	TRBJ2-1	TGCGCCAGCAGCCAAGACGTATCGCTAGCGGGGGGGCCTGAGCAGTTCTTC	CASSQDVSLAGGPEQFF
.	.	TRBV29-1	TRBJ2-4	TGCAGCGTTGACGGCGGGGAGAACATTCAGTACTTC	CSVDGGENIQYF
.	TRBD1	TRBV4-2	TRBJ2-2	TGTGCCAGCAGCCCTCGGACAGGGAACACCGGGGAGCTGTTTTTT	CASSPRTGNTGELFF
once	.	TRBV5-1	TRBJ2-3	TGCGCCAGCAATCACAAAGTCACAGATACGCAGTATTTT	CASNHKVTDTQYF
.	.	TRBV10-3	TRBJ1-4	TGTGCCATCAGTGAAGTGCGAGAAAAACTGTTTTTT	CAISEVREKLFF
once	.	TRBV11-2	TRBJ1-1	TGTGCCAGCAGGGCCCACAGGAACACTGAAGCTTTCTTT	CASRAHRNTEAFF
once	.	TRBV10-3	TRBJ2-5	TGTGCCATCGGCCCTCATAGCCGAGAGACCCAGTACTTC	CAIGPHSRETQYF
.	.	TRBV2	TRBJ1-2	TGTGCCAGCAGTTTCTCACACAGGGCCCATGGCTACACCTTC	CASSFSHRAHGYTF
.	.	TRBV29-1	TRBJ2-5	TGCAGCGTTGAAGATCCTGGGTTGCGGGAGACCCAGTACTTC	CSVEDPGLRETQYF
.	TRBD1	TRBV6-1	TRBJ2-1	TGTGCCAGCAGTGACAAACGACAGGGGGCGATCTACAATGAGCAGTTCTTC	CASSDKRQGAIYNEQFF
.	.	TRBV6-5	TRBJ2-1	TGTGCCAGCACGGTACAGTCTGAGCAGTTCTTC	CASTVQSEQFF
.	.	TRBV19	TRBJ1-3	TGTGCCAGTAGTATTGGCAGCTCTGGAAACACCATATATTTT	CASSIGSSGNTIYF
.	TRBD1	TRBV5-1	TRBJ2-7	TGCGCCAGCAGCGAGGGGACAGGGCAGAAAAACGAGCAGTACTTC	CASSEGTGQKNEQYF
.	TRBD1	TRBV5-1	TRBJ2-7	TGCGCCAGCGCCCGGGACAGCTCCTACGAGCAGTACTTC	CASARDSSYEQYF
.	.	TRBV18	TRBJ1-2	TGTGCCAGCTCCCCTAGACCGGGGATTAACTATGGCTACACCTTC	CASSPRPGINYGYTF
.	.	TRBV2	TRBJ2-4	TGTGCCAGCACCGAAAGGGGTGCCAAAAACATTCAGTACTTC	CASTERGAKNIQYF
.	.	TRBV7-9	TRBJ2-3	TGTGCCAGCGGTACTAGTGGCGGCACAGATACGCAGTATTTT	CASGTSGGTDTQYF
.	.	TRBV28	TRBJ1-1	TGTGCCAGCAGTTTCTCAGGGTCGGGCACTGAAGCTTTCTTT	CASSFSGSGTEAFF
few	.	TRBV6-5	TRBJ2-7	TGTGCCGCAGGGGGGCCGATTTTCGAGCAGTACTTC	CAAGGPIFEQYF
.	TRBD2	TRBV5-1	TRBJ2-1	TGCGCCAGCAGCTTGGATGAAAGACTAGCGGGGGGCGCAAGCTCCTACAATGAGCAGTTCTTC	CASSLDERLAGGASSYNEQFF
once	.	TRBV14	TRBJ2-5	TGTGCCAGCAGCCCCGAGTCGGAGACCCAGTACTTC	CASSPESETQYF
.	TRBD1	TRBV30	TRBJ2-7	TGTGCCTGGAGCCCTGGGACAGGTTCTTTTGACGAGCAGTACTTC	CAWSPGTGSFDEQYF
few	TRBD1	TRBV7-2	TRBJ2-3	TGTGCCAGCAGCTTAGCGGGGACAGGGAGGGCAGATACGCAGTATTTT	CASSLAGTGRADTQYF
.	TRBD1	TRBV5-1	TRBJ1-4	TGCGCCAGCAGCTACCGGGACAGCTCAACTAATGAAAAACTGTTTTTT	CASSYRDSSTNEKLFF
.	.	TRBV7-9	TRBJ1-6	TGTGCCAGCGGACTTTCACCCCTCCACTTT	CASGLSPLHF
once	TRBD1	TRBV28	TRBJ1-1	TGTGCCAGCAGTTACAGGGGCTACACTGAAGCTTTCTTT	CASSYRGYTEAFF
.	TRBD1	TRBV5-1	TRBJ2-7	TGCGCCAGCAGCTTGTCATCGCATACAGGGGATTCCTACGAGCAGTACTTC	CASSLSSHTGDSYEQYF
.	.	TRBV5-4	TRBJ1-3	TGTGCCAGCAGCTTGGAGGGGCCCGGAAACACCATATATTTT	CASSLEGPGNTIYF
.	TRBD2	TRBV29-1	TRBJ2-1	TGCAGCGTCCTAGGGCTAGCGGGGGCCCTAAGCTCCTACAATGAGCAGTTCTTC	CSVLGLAGALSSYNEQFF
few	TRBD1	TRBV19	TRBJ1-1	TGTGCCAGTAGTATAGGAAACAGGGGTGACACTGAAGCTTTCTTT	CASSIGNRGDTEAFF
.	TRBD2	TRBV6-1	TRBJ2-3	TGTGCCAGCAGTGAGGGGACTAGCCGATCGACAGATACGCAGTATTTT	CASSEGTSRSTDTQYF
.	.	TRBV28	TRBJ1-5	TGTGCCAGCAGTTTATCAGGGAGGTTTCAGCCCCAGCATTTT	CASSLSGRFQPQHF
.	TRBD1	TRBV18	TRBJ2-5	TGTGCCAGCTCCCTTGGGACAGACCAAGAGACCCAGTACTTC	CASSLGTDQETQYF
.	.	TRBV7-2	TRBJ1-1	TGTGCCAGCAGCTTAGGGAGTTACACTGAAGCTTTCTTT	CASSLGSYTEAFF
.	TRBD2	TRBV4-2	TRBJ2-3	TGTGCCAGCAGCCAAGAGCTCGGTAGCGGGGGGGCAGATACGCAGTATTTT	CASSQELGSGGADTQYF
.	.	TRBV25-1	TRBJ1-5	TGTGCCAGCAGTGATGGGGGGGGGTTAGACAATCAGCCCCAGCATTTT	CASSDGGGLDNQPQHF
.	.	TRBV5-4	TRBJ1-3	TGTGCCAGCAGCCCAGGGGTCGCGGGAAACACCATATATTTT	CASSPGVAGNTIYF
.	TRBD1	TRBV9	TRBJ1-5	TGTGCCAGCAGCCCCAGGGGGCGAGCCTGGAGCAATCAGCCCCAGCATTTT	CASSPRGRAWSNQPQHF
.	.	TRBV5-1	TRBJ1-2	TGCGCCAGCAGCGTAATACCGGGACTCCTGACCTATGGCTACACCTTC	CASSVIPGLLTYGYTF
.	TRBD2	TRBV7-9	TRBJ2-1	TGTGCCAGCAGCTCCCTCGGGTGGGGCGGGGGACGATACAATGAGCAGTTCTTC	CASSSLGWGGGRYNEQFF
.	.	TRBV11-2	TRBJ2-4	TGTGCCAGCAGCTTCGGGACAAGTATATTTCCTTCGGGAAACATTCAGTACTTC	CASSFGTSIFPSGNIQYF
.	TRBD2	TRBV15	TRBJ2-2	TGTGCCACCAGCCCTGGACTAGCCGGGGAGCTGTTTTTT	CATSPGLAGELFF
few	TRBD1	TRBV7-2	TRBJ1-5	TGTGCCAGCAGCTTTCAGGGGGATAGCAATCAGCCCCAGCATTTT	CASSFQGDSNQPQHF
.	.	TRBV5-1	TRBJ1-2	TGCGCCAGCAGCCTGGACACGGGGGGCTACACCTTC	CASSLDTGGYTF
.	.	TRBV14	TRBJ1-4	TGTGCCAGCAGCCAAGATAACGGGATTATTGATGAAAAACTGTTTTTT	CASSQDNGIIDEKLFF
.	TRBD1	TRBV6-1	TRBJ2-2	TGTGCCAGCAGACCGACAGGGAGTGGCGGGGAGCTGTTTTTT	CASRPTGSGGELFF